What follows are 30 T cell receptor beta chains derived from one specimen sequenced in a study of T cell repertoires in cytomegalovirus infection. TCRdb reprocessed the reads via MiXCR and lists one record per CDR3 protein. The repertoire includes about 740,000 distinct CDR3 sequences, roughly 36% of them detected once, and 2.5% to 3.5% sits in the top ten. Material for sequencing was PBMCs. The receptors here all came from a human donor in good health (CMV status not recorded). Some clones in this sample may be carry-over from other donors' samples.

This clonotype was recorded at least ten times. V usage is TRBV7-6 and J usage is TRBJ1-1; perhaps TRBD1 as D (6 bases). The CDR3 has 14 amino acids. CDR1 is SGHVS, CDR2 FNYEAQ, per germline. V was shortened by 3 bases and J by 1 base, with 9 bases between the two germline ends. The CDR3 region has the DNA TGTGCCAGCAGCTTGGGACATGAGAACACTGAAGCTTTCTTT. Its protein product is CASSLGHENTEAFF.

The V call is TRBV6-1, the J call TRBJ1-6; D is perhaps TRBD1 (5 bases). V shed 3 bases and J shed 9 bases, with 21 bases lying between them. Germline CDR1 and CDR2: MNHNS and SASEGT. The CDR3 runs 17 residues. This CDR3 reads CASSDSLVGVRGSPLHF. CDR3 sequence (DNA): TGTGCCAGCAGTGACTCCCTGGTGGGGGTTCGTGGTTCACCCCTCCACTTT.

The rearrangement uses TRBV14 and TRBJ2-1; 11 bases agree with TRBD2. V lost 0 bases to trimming and J lost 8 bases; unmatched junction nucleotides: 9. The CDR3 totals 17 residues. Germline V CDR1 and CDR2: SGHDN, FVKESK. This CDR3 reads CASSQDRTSGRLDEQFF. The CDR3 bases are TGTGCCAGCAGCCAAGATCGAACTAGCGGGAGACTGGATGAGCAGTTCTTC.

The chain employs TRBV18 and TRBJ1-2; D remains ambiguous. The CDR3 has 13 amino acids. Germline CDR1 is KGHSH and CDR2 is LQKENI. V gave up 6 bases and J gave up 2 bases, with 10 bases separating them. This chain's CDR3 is CASSIDMNYGYTF. In DNA, the CDR3 is TGTGCCAGCTCTATCGACATGAACTATGGCTACACCTTC.

The rearrangement links TRBV20-1 to TRBJ1-2; 12 nucleotides match TRBD1. CDR1 and CDR2 from the germline V gene are DFQATT and SNEGSKA (reference sequence). This CDR3 contains 19 residues. V lost 0 bases to trimming and J lost 8 bases; unmatched junction nucleotides: 19. The CDR3 region has the DNA TGCAGTGCTAGAGATAGGTTCGGGACAGGGGGCGTCAAAACACGGGGCTACACCTTC. Residues: CSARDRFGTGGVKTRGYTF.

The chain is built from TRBV19 and TRBJ2-7; D not resolved. CDR3 length: 15 amino acids. V lost 5 bases and J 0 bases, leaving 14 bases between the germline ends. The germline V gene has CDR1 LNHDA and CDR2 SQIVND (reference sequence). Here the CDR3 reads CASSSFVGSSYEQYF. DNA of the CDR3: TGTGCCAGTAGTTCCTTCGTAGGATCCTCCTACGAGCAGTACTTC.

This clonotype occurred a few times. The chain is built from TRBV5-6 and TRBJ1-5; D call uncertain. Germline CDR1 is SGHDT and CDR2 is YYEEEE. The CDR3 sequence is 12 residues long. Trimming removed 3 bases from V and 9 bases from J, with 10 bases in between. The CDR3 region has the DNA TGTGCCAGCAGCTACACTGACGGGCCCCAGCATTTT. This sequence encodes CASSYTDGPQHF.

This clonotype turned up a few times. This chain's CDR3 is CASSLLEGEAFF. The CDR3 DNA follows: TGTGCCAGCAGTTTATTAGAGGGCGAAGCTTTCTTT. The chain has TRBV12-3 or TRBV12-4 and TRBJ1-1; no reliable D call. The CDR3 is 12 amino acids. Deletions cut 2 bases from V and 8 bases from J, with 9 bases between.

The chain has TRBV7-2 and TRBJ2-7; the match to TRBD2 covers 7 bases. Germline V lookup: CDR1 SGHTA, CDR2 FQGNSA. The CDR3 has 17 amino acids. Trimming cost V 5 bases and J 2 bases; bases outside gene matches: 15. The CDR3 is CASSPGGGTISPYEQYF. The CDR3 region has the DNA TGTGCCAGCAGCCCAGGAGGCGGGACTATTTCCCCCTACGAGCAGTACTTC.

This clonotype appeared a few times. The chain uses TRBV6-1 and TRBJ1-1, with D hard to call. Germline-derived CDR1 and CDR2 are MNHNS and SASEGT. V was shortened by 5 bases and J by 1 base, with 5 bases between the two germline ends. The CDR3 is 12 residues long. The CDR3 DNA sequence: TGTGCCAGCAGTTATCAGAACACTGAAGCTTTCTTT. This gives the protein CASSYQNTEAFF.

The chain uses TRBV20-1 and TRBJ2-5, with D tentatively TRBD2 (5 bases). This CDR3 has 13 amino acids. The V gene lost 5 bases and the J gene lost 5 bases, with 15 bases spanning the gap. Germline assignment: CDR1 DFQATT and CDR2 SNEGSKA (reference sequence). The CDR3: CSALSEPGETQYF. CDR3 bases: TGCAGTGCTCTCAGCGAGCCGGGGGAGACCCAGTACTTC.

As concerns this clonotype: The junction departs from the called germline gene at one end, perhaps through a read error. The V gene is TRBV28, the J gene TRBJ1-2; no clear D gene. This CDR3 is 12 amino acids long. CDR1 is MDHEN, CDR2 SYDVKM, per germline. CDR3 amino acids: CDSSLDGYGYTF. Written as DNA, the CDR3 is TGTGACAGCAGTTTAGACGGATATGGCTACACCTTC.

This clonotype was seen a few times. The chain couples TRBV15 to TRBJ1-1; 7 positions match TRBD1. The trim removed 0 bases at V and 1 base at J, leaving 8 bases unmatched. The CDR3 is 17 amino acids. Germline V gene sequence: CDR1 LNHNV, CDR2 YYDKDF (reference sequence). The DNA of the CDR3 is TGTGCCACCAGCAGAGATCTGATGGGACAGAGGAACACTGAAGCTTTCTTT. This translates into CATSRDLMGQRNTEAFF.

This clonotype was picked up a small number of times. The V call is TRBV7-9, the J call TRBJ2-3; TRBD2 is a possible D gene (6 bases). Deletions cut 5 bases from V and 4 bases from J, with 19 bases between. There are 16 residues in the CDR3. The germline V gene has CDR1 SEHNR and CDR2 FQNEAQ (reference sequence). Here the CDR3 DNA reads TGTGCCAGCAGCCGAAGACTAGACACTCGATCAGATACGCAGTATTTT. Translating it yields CASSRRLDTRSDTQYF.

This clonotype occurred many times. This chain connects TRBV7-2 to TRBJ2-7; TRBD1 matches at 10 bases. Per the germline V gene, CDR1 is SGHTA and CDR2 is FQGNSA. This CDR3 has 16 amino acids. Trimming cost V 5 bases and J 2 bases; bases outside gene matches: 9. This CDR3 is CASSRGGGTGAYEQYF. The DNA of the CDR3 is TGTGCCAGCAGCCGAGGGGGTGGGACAGGGGCCTACGAGCAGTACTTC.

The gene calls are TRBV7-2 and TRBJ2-5; the D gene is possibly TRBD1 (5 bases). CDR1 and CDR2 (germline): SGHTA, FQGNSA. V lost 2 bases, J lost 5 bases, and 6 bases lay in between. The CDR3 runs 12 residues. The CDR3 DNA reads as TGTGCCAGCAGCTTATACAGGGAGACCCAGTACTTC. It yields the protein CASSLYRETQYF.

This clonotype was observed a handful of times. The chain carries TRBV11-2 and TRBJ2-1, with 9 positions matching TRBD2. The CDR3 is made up of 15 amino acids. Trimming at V came to 5 bases and at J to 6 bases, leaving 8 bases not matched to a gene. CDR1 is SGHAT and CDR2 is FQNNGV in the germline V gene. The CDR3 is CASSTLAGAFNEQFF. In DNA form, the CDR3 reads TGTGCCAGCAGCACTTTAGCGGGGGCCTTCAATGAGCAGTTCTTC.

The V and J genes are TRBV28 and TRBJ1-2; 7 nucleotides align to TRBD1. CDR3 size: 15 residues. Germline V gives CDR1 MDHEN, CDR2 SYDVKM. The V gene end was trimmed by 5 bases and the J gene end by 4 bases; junction bases not matched to a gene: 10. CDR3 protein: CASSRDSLKPYGYTF. CDR3 coding DNA: TGTGCCAGCAGTAGGGACAGCCTCAAGCCCTATGGCTACACCTTC.

The V and J genes are TRBV6-6 and TRBJ1-6; a possible D gene is TRBD1 (5 bases). Germline CDR1 reads MNHNY; CDR2 reads SVGAGI (reference sequence). The V gene lost 2 bases and the J gene lost 7 bases, with 9 bases spanning the gap. CDR3 length equals 14 residues. The CDR3 region has the DNA TGTGCCAGCAGTTACGGGGGTGGGAATTCACCCCTCCACTTT. Encoded protein: CASSYGGGNSPLHF.

The chain combines TRBV9 with TRBJ1-5; TRBD1 matches 7 bases. The CDR3 extends over 14 amino acids. Germline V gene sequence: CDR1 SGDLS, CDR2 YYNGEE. The J segment lost 7 bases and the V segment lost 1 base, leaving 5 bases of the junction unmatched. The CDR3 DNA sequence: TGTGCCAGCAGCGTAACAGGGGCAGGACAGCCCCAGCATTTT. This gives the protein CASSVTGAGQPQHF.

V usage is TRBV19 and J usage is TRBJ1-1; D perhaps matches TRBD1 (5 bases). The germline V gene encodes CDR1 LNHDA and CDR2 SQIVND (reference sequence). The CDR3 has 15 amino acids. Between the trimmed V and J ends, which lost 6 bases and 1 base, there was a span of 15 bases. The CDR3 region is CASSAWGRQNTEAFF. CDR3 nucleotides: TGTGCCAGTAGCGCGTGGGGACGGCAGAACACTGAAGCTTTCTTT. The full variable domain, rest sourced from reference TRBV19 and TRBJ1-1, is DGGITQSPKYLFRKEGQNVTLSCEQNLNHDAMYWYRQDPGQGLRLIYYSQIVNDFQKGDIAEGYSVSREKKESFPLTVTSAQKNPTAFYLCASSAWGRQNTEAFFGQGTRLTVV.

This clonotype was observed at least ten times. The chain carries TRBV7-2 and TRBJ2-5, with D perhaps matching TRBD1 (5 bases). Germline-derived CDR1 and CDR2 are SGHTA and FQGNSA. Trimming shortened V by 5 bases and J by 3 bases, and 16 bases separated the two germline ends. This CDR3 is 15 amino acids long. CDR3 loop: CASSPPLGAEETQYF. In DNA, the CDR3 is TGTGCCAGCAGCCCCCCCCTTGGGGCTGAAGAGACCCAGTACTTC.

The chain has TRBV12-3 or TRBV12-4 and TRBJ1-6; D uncertain. V was trimmed by 4 bases and J by 9 bases, leaving 13 bases between them. This CDR3 has 14 residues. The CDR3 DNA sequence: TGTGCCAGCAGTTACCGGGCCTCGGGTTCACCCCTCCACTTT. Translated: CASSYRASGSPLHF.

With regard to this clonotype: At one of its ends the junction is not consistent with the germline gene, which may arise from a read error. V gene TRBV29-1 combines with J gene TRBJ2-5, with a tentative D call TRBD2 (5 bases). The CDR3 length is 17 residues. The V gene's germline CDR1 is SQVTM and CDR2 ANQGSEA. CDR3 amino acids: CSVEDGLISFAQETRYF. In DNA form, the CDR3 reads TGCAGCGTTGAAGACGGACTCATCTCATTTGCACAAGAGACCCGGTACTTC.

This clonotype appeared a few times. The chain employs TRBV5-1 and TRBJ2-5; TRBD2 agrees at 9 bases. The germline V gene has CDR1 SGHRS and CDR2 YFSETQ. Trimming took 2 bases from V and 4 from J; bases not matched to a gene: 6. CDR3 length equals 15 residues. CDR3 loop: CASSFSGGTTETQYF. DNA for the CDR3: TGCGCCAGCAGCTTTAGCGGGGGTACAACAGAGACCCAGTACTTC.

This clonotype was detected only a few times. The chain has TRBV28 and TRBJ1-5, with D unresolved. The CDR3 runs 12 residues. Looked up from germline, CDR1 is MDHEN and CDR2 is SYDVKM. Trimming cost V 2 bases and J 9 bases, with 8 bases left between them. The CDR3 bases are TGTGCCAGCAGTTTAAACGGGCGGCCCCAGCATTTT. Amino acid sequence: CASSLNGRPQHF.

On this clonotype: It may be a read error: a sequence one base away is much more abundant. The DNA for the CDR3 is TGTGTCCTCCGGGACCCGTCCTCTGGGGCCAACGTCCTGACTTTC. Residues: CVLRDPSSGANVLTF. The genes are TRBV7-6 and TRBJ2-6, with D perhaps assigned TRBD1 or TRBD2 (5 bases each). Germline loops: CDR1 SGHVS, CDR2 FNYEAQ. CDR3 length: 15 residues.

The chain joins TRBV29-1 to TRBJ1-4; tentatively, D is TRBD1 (5 bases). The length of the CDR3 is 13 residues. Germline CDR1 is SQVTM and CDR2 is ANQGSEA. The V and J ends lost 7 bases and 7 bases respectively, with 16 bases between them. The CDR3 DNA sequence: TGCAGCGCCTGGGAGGGGAGTGGTGAAAAACTGTTTTTT. Translated: CSAWEGSGEKLFF.

This clonotype was observed a handful of times. As DNA, the CDR3 is TGTGCCAGCAGGGGGACTAGCAGGACCACCGGGGAGCTGTTTTTT. This translates into CASRGTSRTTGELFF. The V call is TRBV6-1, the J call TRBJ2-2; 9 bases fit TRBD2. V dropped 6 bases and J dropped 4; count of bases not matched to a gene: 6. CDR3 size: 15 residues. CDR1 MNHNS and CDR2 SASEGT come from the germline V gene.

This rearrangement joins TRBV19 to TRBJ2-3, with D possibly TRBD2 on 6 matching bases. Trimming took 10 bases from V and 0 from J, leaving 8 bases between them. Germline values: CDR1 LNHDA, CDR2 SQIVND (reference sequence). The CDR3 has 12 residues. The chain's CDR3 is CATAGSTDTQYF. As DNA, the CDR3 is TGTGCCACAGCGGGTAGCACAGATACGCAGTATTTT.